What follows are 29 T cell receptor beta chains derived from one specimen sequenced in a study of T-cell reconstitution after alpha-beta-depleted transplantation in children. Library preparation (for TCRbeta) was performed with unique molecular identifiers. TCRdb analysed the PCR reads with MiXCR anew, one entry per CDR3 protein. The top ten clones hold about 14% of a sample with fewer than 550,000 distinct CDR3 sequences, about an eighth of them seen once. The source was PBMCs, mostly from graft donor cells, collected 180 days after TCRalphabeta/CD19-depleted stem cell transplant. Receptor source: a female patient between 2 and 10 years old who had a stem cell transplant for aplastic anemia, so the T cells may come from the graft donor.

The V and J genes are TRBV29-1 and TRBJ1-2, with D unresolved. The V and J ends lost 7 bases and 2 bases respectively, with 8 bases between them. CDR1 is SQVTM and CDR2 is ANQGSEA in the germline V gene. The CDR3 runs 11 residues. The CDR3 region has the DNA TGCAGCGCCCATCACAACTATGGCTACACCTTC. Protein sequence: CSAHHNYGYTF.

This clonotype turned up a few times. This sequence joins TRBV5-1 and TRBJ1-6; D is undetermined. The germline V and J ends were trimmed by 0 bases and 5 bases, with 9 bases remaining between them. The germline V gene encodes CDR1 SGHRS and CDR2 YFSETQ. This CDR3 contains 15 residues. The CDR3 DNA is TGCGCCAGCAGCTTGGAGGCGGATCATAATTCACCCCTCCACTTT. As protein: CASSLEADHNSPLHF.

This clonotype was seen a few times. The gene calls are TRBV6-2 or TRBV6-3 and TRBJ2-1; 7 nucleotides match TRBD1. V trimming: 9 bases; J trimming: 12 bases; junction bases outside the gene matches: 8. Per germline, CDR1 MNHEY and CDR2 SVGEGT. CDR3 length: 11 amino acids. CDR3 DNA sequence: TGTGCCAGTAACAGGGGATACGGGCAGTTCTTC. Amino acid sequence: CASNRGYGQFF.

This clonotype was found a few times. The chain links TRBV5-1 to TRBJ2-3; TRBD1 matches at 10 bases. The ends lost 3 bases at V and 2 bases at J; junction bases unmatched: 3. Germline assignment: CDR1 SGHRS and CDR2 YFSETQ. This CDR3 has 15 amino acids. CDR3 residues: CASSWGQGNTDTQYF. The CDR3 DNA is TGCGCCAGCAGCTGGGGACAGGGGAACACAGATACGCAGTATTTT.

This clonotype was counted between two and nine times. The genes are TRBV18 and TRBJ2-1; TRBD2 agrees at 9 bases. Germline lookup yields CDR1 KGHSH and CDR2 LQKENI. The length of the CDR3 is 15 residues. V was pared by 2 bases and J by 7 bases, with 6 bases of the junction left unmatched. The CDR3 DNA reads TGTGCCAGCTCACCAGCGGGAGGGCCTGGGAATGAGCAGTTCTTC. Amino acid sequence: CASSPAGGPGNEQFF.

The CDR3 DNA is TGTGCTAGTGGTTTGGTGGCCACCGGGACTAGCGGGACGAGGGAGCAGTACGTC. As protein: CASGLVATGTSGTREQYV. The gene calls are TRBV12-5 and TRBJ2-7; 13 bases are shared with TRBD2. CDR1 and CDR2 from the germline V gene are LGHNT and FRNRAP. The V segment lost 0 bases and the J segment 7 bases; nucleotides outside the gene matches: 12. This CDR3 has 18 amino acids.

The chain carries TRBV4-3 and TRBJ1-5; TRBD1 matches at 7 bases. Trimming removed 3 bases from V and 2 bases from J; junction bases left unmatched: 4. Germline V lookup: CDR1 LGHNA, CDR2 YSLEER. The CDR3 sequence is 15 residues long. The chain's CDR3 is CASSQDGQGNQPQHF. The CDR3 nucleotides are TGCGCCAGCAGCCAGGACGGACAGGGCAATCAGCCCCAGCATTTT.

This chain uses TRBV5-4 with TRBJ2-1; TRBD2 matches 8 bases. Unmatched junction bases numbered 5, after V lost 0 bases and J lost 6 bases. The CDR3 runs to 15 residues. Germline V lookup: CDR1 SGHNT, CDR2 YYREEE (reference sequence). Written as DNA, the CDR3 is TGTGCCAGCAGCTTGGATAGCGGGACGGGCAATGAGCAGTTCTTC. Its translation is CASSLDSGTGNEQFF.

In this sample, this clonotype turned up many times. The chain uses TRBV24-1 and TRBJ2-1; tentative D call: TRBD1 (5 bases). Trimming shortened V by 5 bases and J by 0 bases, and 16 bases separated the two germline ends. This CDR3 has 17 amino acids. CDR1 and CDR2 (germline): KGHDR, SFDVKD. The CDR3 is CATSAWGTTGSYNEQFF. CDR3 in DNA: TGTGCCACCAGTGCCTGGGGCACCACGGGCTCCTACAATGAGCAGTTCTTC.

V and J are TRBV7-9 and TRBJ2-3; the D call may be TRBD1 or TRBD2 (5 bases each). The CDR3 has 14 residues. The germline V gene has CDR1 SEHNR and CDR2 FQNEAQ (reference sequence). V was cut by 2 bases and J by 4 bases, with 10 bases left in between. In DNA form, the CDR3 reads TGTGCCAGCAGCTTAACGGGACGGGCAGATACGCAGTATTTT. Protein product: CASSLTGRADTQYF.

This clonotype was observed a handful of times. The gene calls are TRBV20-1 and TRBJ2-3, with TRBD2 matching over 13 bases. Unmatched junction bases numbered 3, after V lost 2 bases and J lost 4 bases. Per the germline V gene, CDR1 is DFQATT and CDR2 is SNEGSKA (reference sequence). This CDR3 region has 15 residues. The CDR3 DNA reads TGCAGTGCTAGACGGACTAGCGGGAGAGCAGATACGCAGTATTTT. It is translated as CSARRTSGRADTQYF.

The J gene is TRBJ1-5, the V gene TRBV19; the D gene is possibly TRBD1 (5 bases). Germline V gene sequence: CDR1 LNHDA, CDR2 SQIVND (reference sequence). V was clipped by 3 bases and J by 4 bases, with 19 bases between them. The CDR3 length is 17 residues. Here the CDR3 reads CASSMATSQVGNQPQHF. The CDR3 DNA sequence: TGTGCCAGTAGTATGGCAACCTCACAGGTCGGGAATCAGCCCCAGCATTTT.

This clonotype appeared a few times. The chain links TRBV13 to TRBJ2-1, with TRBD1 matching 12 bases. Per the germline V gene, CDR1 is PRHDT and CDR2 is FYEKMQ (reference sequence). The CDR3 length is 16 residues. Trimming at V came to 5 bases and at J to 8 bases, leaving 10 bases not matched to a gene. In DNA, the CDR3 is TGTGCCAGCAGCCCCCTGGGGACAGGGGGCTGGTATGAGCAGTTCTTC. As protein: CASSPLGTGGWYEQFF.

The chain uses TRBV27 and TRBJ2-1; D gene unclear. The germline gives CDR1 MNHEY, CDR2 SMNVEV (reference sequence). The CDR3 has 11 residues. The ends were cut back, 4 bases at V and 7 bases at J, with 5 bases in the middle. The CDR3 DNA follows: TGTGCCAGCAGTTCCTGGAATGAGCAGTTCTTC. Protein sequence: CASSSWNEQFF.

This clonotype was seen more than once but under ten times. This chain uses TRBV29-1 with TRBJ1-5, with D unclear. Germline CDR1 is SQVTM and CDR2 is ANQGSEA. V lost 4 bases and J 2 bases, leaving 6 bases between the germline ends. The CDR3 runs to 12 residues. CDR3 in DNA: TGCAGCGTTGGGAACGGCAATCAGCCCCAGCATTTT. As protein: CSVGNGNQPQHF.

This clonotype was observed a few times. The chain couples TRBV4-1 to TRBJ1-2, with unresolved D. Germline V lookup: CDR1 MGHRA, CDR2 YSYEKL. Trimming shortened V by 0 bases and J by 1 base, and 18 bases separated the two germline ends. This CDR3 comprises 18 residues. CDR3 coding DNA: TGCGCCAGCAGCCAAGACCCCTCTCCGGTCGGACTTAACTATGGCTACACCTTC. Translation gives CASSQDPSPVGLNYGYTF.

The V call is TRBV27, the J call TRBJ2-7, with no clear D. The V end lost 0 bases, the J end lost 0 bases, and 9 bases lay between the germline ends. The CDR3 has 15 residues. The germline V gene has CDR1 MNHEY and CDR2 SMNVEV (reference sequence). This CDR3 is CASSLSVRNSYEQYV. The CDR3 DNA reads TGTGCCAGCAGTTTATCGGTCAGGAACTCCTACGAGCAGTACGTC.

In its sample, this clonotype was seen many times. This chain connects TRBV3-1 to TRBJ2-7; D call uncertain. Looked up from germline, CDR1 is LGHDT and CDR2 is YNNKEL (reference sequence). Trimming shortened V by 0 bases and J by 4 bases, and 16 bases separated the two germline ends. The CDR3 is made up of 16 amino acids. CDR3 nucleotides: TGTGCCAGCAGCCAAGACTCGCCTTTCCCCCTTTACGAGCAGTACTTC. Residues: CASSQDSPFPLYEQYF.

In this sample, this clonotype turned up many times. The rearrangement uses TRBV7-6 and TRBJ2-1, with TRBD2 matching 12 bases. Germline loops: CDR1 SGHVS, CDR2 FNYEAQ. Trimming removed 1 base from V and 4 bases from J; junction bases left unmatched: 5. The CDR3 is made up of 17 amino acids. The CDR3: CASSLETLAGGYNEQFF. The CDR3 region has the DNA TGTGCCAGCAGCTTAGAGACTCTAGCGGGGGGGTACAATGAGCAGTTCTTC. The full variable domain, in which reference TRBV7-6 and TRBJ2-1 provide the parts outside the CDR3, is GAGVSQSPRYKVTKRGQDVALRCDPISGHVSLYWYRQALGQGPEFLTYFNYEAQQDKSGLPNDRFSAERPEGSISTLTIQRTEQRDSAMYRCASSLETLAGGYNEQFFGPGTRLTVL.

This clonotype was detected only a few times. This rearrangement joins TRBV6-5 to TRBJ2-5, with D unresolved. The CDR3 loop spans 13 amino acids. Germline assignment: CDR1 MNHEY and CDR2 SVGAGI. The ends were cut back, 2 bases at V and 5 bases at J, with 9 bases in the middle. CDR3 DNA sequence: TGTGCCAGCAGTTACGGCCAGATTGAGACCCAGTACTTC. Amino acids: CASSYGQIETQYF.

The rearrangement links TRBV21-1 to TRBJ2-7. TRBV21-1 is an annotated pseudogene. CDR3 length: 17 residues. The CDR3 here is CASSKEAKKSRAYEQYV. DNA for the CDR3: TGTGCCAGCAGCAAAGAGGCGAAAAAGAGTCGAGCCTACGAGCAGTACGTC.

This rearrangement joins TRBV29-1 to TRBJ2-5; possibly TRBD2 for D (5 bases). CDR1 and CDR2 (germline): SQVTM, ANQGSEA. CDR3 length: 15 amino acids. V was clipped by 1 base and J by 2 bases, with 14 bases between them. DNA of the CDR3: TGCAGCGTTGAAGGCGGGCCAGGAGTACAAGAGACCCAGTACTTC. It codes for CSVEGGPGVQETQYF.

This clonotype was found a few times. CDR3 nucleotide sequence: TGCAGTGCTAGCCCCTCGGGTTGCCTCTATGGCTACACCTTC. Translation gives CSASPSGCLYGYTF. The V and J genes are TRBV20-1 and TRBJ1-2; D gene uncertain. Germline V CDR1 and CDR2: DFQATT, SNEGSKA (reference sequence). CDR3 length equals 14 residues. V shed 3 bases and J shed 4 bases, with 15 bases lying between them.

There are a few counts of this clonotype. This rearrangement joins TRBV6-1 to TRBJ2-3; 8 bases are shared with TRBD2. Per the germline V gene, CDR1 is MNHNS and CDR2 is SASEGT. Germline trimming cut 7 bases from V and 2 bases from J; bases unmatched to any gene: 8. There are 15 residues in the CDR3. The CDR3 region has the DNA TGTGCCAGCACCGTTGCGGGAGGTCTCACAGATACGCAGTATTTT. This gives the protein CASTVAGGLTDTQYF.

The rearrangement uses TRBV5-5 and TRBJ1-5; perhaps TRBD1 as D (6 bases). This CDR3 comprises 15 residues. V shed 4 bases and J shed 0 bases, with 11 bases lying between them. In germline, CDR1 is SGHKS, CDR2 YYEKEE (reference sequence). This chain's CDR3 is CASSPGGASNQPQHF. In nucleotides, the CDR3 is TGTGCCAGCAGCCCGGGGGGGGCTAGCAATCAGCCCCAGCATTTT.

On this clonotype: A much bigger clone sits one base away, suggesting this may be a read error. The rearrangement uses TRBV7-9 and TRBJ2-6; perhaps TRBD1 as D (6 bases). The germline V gene encodes CDR1 SEHNR and CDR2 FQNEAQ (reference sequence). This CDR3 comprises 15 residues. The CDR3 loop reads CASSWDTSGANGLTF. CDR3 coding DNA: TGTGCCAGCAGCTGGGACACCTCTGGGGCCAACGGCCTGACTTTC.

A few counts support this clonotype. The chain joins TRBV6-2 or TRBV6-3 to TRBJ2-7, with 10 bases aligning to TRBD1. The CDR3 consists of 15 residues. Trimming removed 6 bases from V and 4 bases from J; junction bases left unmatched: 9. Germline V gives CDR1 MNHEY, CDR2 SVGEGT. The CDR3 region has the DNA TGTGCCAGCAGCTACGGGACAGGGGACCCGTACGAGCAGTACGTC. It translates to CASSYGTGDPYEQYV.

This clonotype was detected a few times. This chain links TRBV7-8 with TRBJ2-7, with D uncertain. The ends were cut back, 6 bases at V and 4 bases at J, with 16 bases in the middle. This CDR3 comprises 14 residues. Germline V gene sequence: CDR1 SGHVS, CDR2 FQNEAQ. CDR3 DNA: TGTGCCAGCAGACCCCACGCTAGGCAATACGAGCAGTACTTC. It encodes CASRPHARQYEQYF.

The chain has TRBV5-1 and TRBJ2-1; 8 bases map to TRBD2. CDR1 SGHRS and CDR2 YFSETQ come from the germline V gene. This CDR3 region has 14 residues. J lost 9 bases, V lost 7 bases, and 12 bases had no gene match. The DNA of the CDR3 is TGCGCCAGCGTTCCCAGCGGGAGTTCTGGTGAGCAGTTCTTC. Translating gives CASVPSGSSGEQFF.